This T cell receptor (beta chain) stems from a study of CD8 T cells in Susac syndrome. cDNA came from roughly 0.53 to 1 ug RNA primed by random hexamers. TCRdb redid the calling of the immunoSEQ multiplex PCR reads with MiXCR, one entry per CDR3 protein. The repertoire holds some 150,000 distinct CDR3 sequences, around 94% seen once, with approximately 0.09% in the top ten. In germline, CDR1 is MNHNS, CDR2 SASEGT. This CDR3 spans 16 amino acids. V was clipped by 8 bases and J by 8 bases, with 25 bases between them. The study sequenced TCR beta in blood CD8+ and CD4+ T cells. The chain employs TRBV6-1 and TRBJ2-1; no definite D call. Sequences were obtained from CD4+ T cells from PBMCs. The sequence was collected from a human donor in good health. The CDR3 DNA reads TGTGCCAGCGCCAGTGGGGTTCCCACCCCTATTGATGAGCAGTTCTTC. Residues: CASASGVPTPIDEQFF.